The 14 T cell receptor beta chains reported below all come from one sample, sequenced in a study of response to subunit inactivated influenza vaccine. One entry per CDR3 protein results from TCRdb running MiXCR on the RT-PCR reads. The sample lists 500,000 to 600,000 distinct CDR3 sequences, about 7.6% occurring once. The material sequenced was PBMCs from blood, taken roughly 24 months after vaccination. These receptors all come from a man aged 50 to 69 who received an inactivated influenza vaccine.

In its sample, this clonotype was seen many times. The chain couples TRBV6-1 to TRBJ2-5; maybe TRBD2 (7 bases). Germline V lookup: CDR1 MNHNS, CDR2 SASEGT. The length of the CDR3 is 15 residues. V gave up 5 bases and J gave up 3 bases, with 16 bases separating them. CDR3 sequence reads: CASSTQGGEKETQYF. The DNA for the CDR3 is TGTGCCAGCAGTACACAGGGAGGGGAGAAAGAGACCCAGTACTTC.

There are a few counts of this clonotype. The rearrangement joins TRBV7-9 to TRBJ2-3; 8 positions match TRBD1. This CDR3 contains 16 residues. Germline V CDR1 and CDR2: SEHNR, FQNEAQ (reference sequence). J gave up 2 bases and V 3 bases, and 7 bases lay outside the gene matches. The DNA of the CDR3 is TGTGCCAGCAGCTTGGCCAGGGGGCAAGTCACAGATACGCAGTATTTT. Its translation: CASSLARGQVTDTQYF.

There are many counts of this clonotype. The rearrangement uses TRBV4-3 and TRBJ2-3, with no clear D. This CDR3 has 12 residues. Looked up from germline, CDR1 is LGHNA and CDR2 is YSLEER. The V end was cut by 0 bases, the J end by 6 bases, with 4 bases between. CDR3 in amino acids: CASSQEGDTQYF. The CDR3 bases are TGCGCCAGCAGCCAAGAGGGGGATACGCAGTATTTT.

The chain employs TRBV29-1 and TRBJ2-1; the match to TRBD2 covers 7 bases. The V gene end was trimmed by 1 base and the J gene end by 9 bases; junction bases not matched to a gene: 12. The CDR3 runs 15 residues. The germline V gene encodes CDR1 SQVTM and CDR2 ANQGSEA. CDR3: CSVEVRDYSSPEQFF. The CDR3 DNA reads TGCAGCGTTGAAGTGCGGGACTACAGCAGTCCTGAGCAGTTCTTC.

This clonotype was seen at least ten times. J is TRBJ1-2 and V is TRBV19; 7 bases are shared with TRBD1. This CDR3 is built from 14 residues. Germline CDR1 is LNHDA and CDR2 is SQIVND (reference sequence). The trim removed 3 bases at V and 4 bases at J, leaving 5 bases unmatched. CDR3 in amino acids: CASSIDRAAYGYTF. CDR3 bases: TGTGCCAGTAGTATCGACAGGGCGGCCTATGGCTACACCTTC.

As for this clonotype: A junction boundary mismatches the germline segment, possibly from a read error. The rearrangement links TRBV6-1 to TRBJ1-1, with unresolved D. CDR1 is MNHNS, CDR2 SASEGT, per germline. The CDR3 runs to 14 residues. CDR3 protein: CACSRADLNTEAFF. The CDR3 nucleotides read TGTGCCTGCAGTAGGGCAGATTTGAACACTGAAGCTTTCTTT.

This clonotype was recorded a few times. The chain has TRBV12-3 or TRBV12-4 and TRBJ2-1; 10 nucleotides line up with TRBD2. J lost 6 bases, V lost 6 bases, and 8 bases had no gene match. This CDR3 is 15 amino acids long. The CDR3: CASRLLAGVSNEQFF. In DNA form, the CDR3 reads TGTGCCAGCAGACTCCTAGCGGGGGTAAGCAATGAGCAGTTCTTC.

This clonotype was observed many times. The chain recombines TRBV2 with TRBJ2-1, with TRBD2 matching over 15 bases. The V and J ends lost 10 bases and 3 bases, in that order; junction bases with no gene match: 7. The CDR3 runs to 16 residues. CDR1 and CDR2 from the germline V gene are SNHLY and FYNNEI. The CDR3 DNA is TGTGCCATCCGCGGACTAGCGGGAGGGATCTACAATGAGCAGTTCTTC. Its translation: CAIRGLAGGIYNEQFF.

This clonotype was seen repeatedly, ten times or more. CDR3 DNA: TGCAGTGCTAGAGATCGGCTTAGCGGGGCCTCCTACGAGCAGTACTTC. Amino acid sequence: CSARDRLSGASYEQYF. This sequence joins TRBV20-1 and TRBJ2-7, with 8 bases matching TRBD2. The V segment lost 0 bases and the J segment 0 bases; nucleotides outside the gene matches: 7. The CDR3 totals 16 residues. Germline CDR1 is DFQATT and CDR2 is SNEGSKA (reference sequence).

This clonotype has more than one count but fewer than ten. This rearrangement joins TRBV14 to TRBJ2-2, with 9 bases matching TRBD1. CDR3 length: 15 residues. In germline, CDR1 is SGHDN, CDR2 FVKESK. After removal of 6 bases from V and 5 bases from J, the junction contained 7 bases not matched to a gene. In nucleotides, the CDR3 is TGTGCCAGCAGGAAACAGGGGGCGCATACCGGGGAGCTGTTTTTT. It codes for CASRKQGAHTGELFF.

This clonotype came up a few times. The gene calls are TRBV5-1 and TRBJ2-1; 7 bases align to TRBD1. Losses at the gene ends were 3 bases for V and 5 bases for J; bases not matched to a gene: 5. From germline, CDR1 is SGHRS and CDR2 YFSETQ. CDR3 length: 14 residues. CDR3 DNA sequence: TGCGCCAGCAGCTGGGGACAGATCGACAATGAGCAGTTCTTC. This codes for CASSWGQIDNEQFF.

In its sample, this clonotype was seen a few times. The CDR3 DNA follows: TGTGCCACCAGTGACCCGGGACTAGCGGGACACAATGAGCAGTTCTTC. It is translated as CATSDPGLAGHNEQFF. The V and J genes are TRBV24-1 and TRBJ2-1; TRBD2 matches 13 bases. This CDR3 region has 16 residues. V lost 4 bases and J lost 5; bases outside the gene matches: 4. Germline V lookup: CDR1 KGHDR, CDR2 SFDVKD.

This clonotype was observed a few times. V gene TRBV28 combines with J gene TRBJ2-7; 8 nucleotides align to TRBD1. The CDR3 loop spans 15 amino acids. Germline trimming cut 2 bases from V and 2 bases from J; bases unmatched to any gene: 5. Germline loops: CDR1 MDHEN, CDR2 SYDVKM. The CDR3 region has the DNA TGTGCCAGCAGTTTACCCGGGACAGGTCCCTACGAGCAGTACTTC. It is translated as CASSLPGTGPYEQYF.

The gene calls are TRBV2 and TRBJ2-7, with unresolved D. Trimming cost V 4 bases and J 2 bases, with 12 bases left between them. The CDR3 spans 14 residues. CDR1 is SNHLY, CDR2 FYNNEI, per germline. This CDR3 reads CASSALAVTYEQYF. The CDR3 bases are TGTGCCAGCAGTGCCTTGGCCGTGACCTACGAGCAGTACTTC.